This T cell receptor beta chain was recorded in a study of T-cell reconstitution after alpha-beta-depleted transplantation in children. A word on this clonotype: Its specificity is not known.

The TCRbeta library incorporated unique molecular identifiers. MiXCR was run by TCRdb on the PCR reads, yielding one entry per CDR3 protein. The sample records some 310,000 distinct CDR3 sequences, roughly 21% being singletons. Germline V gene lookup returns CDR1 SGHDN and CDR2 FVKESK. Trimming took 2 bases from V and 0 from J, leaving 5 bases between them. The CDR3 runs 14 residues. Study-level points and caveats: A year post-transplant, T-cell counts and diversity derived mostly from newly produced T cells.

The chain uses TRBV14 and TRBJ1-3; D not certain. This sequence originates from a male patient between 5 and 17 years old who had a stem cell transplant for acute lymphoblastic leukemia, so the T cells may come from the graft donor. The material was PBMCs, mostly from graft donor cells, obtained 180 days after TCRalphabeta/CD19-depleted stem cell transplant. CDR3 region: CASSQRSSGNTIYF. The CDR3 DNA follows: TGTGCCAGCAGCCAAAGGTCCTCTGGAAACACCATATATTTT.